This TCR beta chain came from a study of blood T cell repertoires in COVID-19. In the study's own analysis: Using reference gene primer amplification, nucleated cell counts were estimated. Clones were read by immunoSEQ multiplex PCR, and TCRdb kept only the in-frame ones, dropping some. D and trimming come from the DNA, and the V and J calls and clone size come from that table. This table holds 280,000 or so clones, 83% found once. The CDR3 extends over 14 amino acids. Germline V gene data show CDR1 as KGHSH and CDR2 as LQKENI. The V and J ends lost 4 bases and 2 bases respectively, with 12 bases between them.

The rearrangement uses TRBV18 and TRBJ2-7; maybe TRBD1 (6 bases). Input material: peripheral blood. This TCR derives from a woman aged 45-59 years who had recovered from COVID-19. CDR3 residues: CASSQPGQPYEQYF. The CDR3 DNA is TGTGCCAGCTCACAACCCGGACAGCCCTACGAGCAGTACTTC.